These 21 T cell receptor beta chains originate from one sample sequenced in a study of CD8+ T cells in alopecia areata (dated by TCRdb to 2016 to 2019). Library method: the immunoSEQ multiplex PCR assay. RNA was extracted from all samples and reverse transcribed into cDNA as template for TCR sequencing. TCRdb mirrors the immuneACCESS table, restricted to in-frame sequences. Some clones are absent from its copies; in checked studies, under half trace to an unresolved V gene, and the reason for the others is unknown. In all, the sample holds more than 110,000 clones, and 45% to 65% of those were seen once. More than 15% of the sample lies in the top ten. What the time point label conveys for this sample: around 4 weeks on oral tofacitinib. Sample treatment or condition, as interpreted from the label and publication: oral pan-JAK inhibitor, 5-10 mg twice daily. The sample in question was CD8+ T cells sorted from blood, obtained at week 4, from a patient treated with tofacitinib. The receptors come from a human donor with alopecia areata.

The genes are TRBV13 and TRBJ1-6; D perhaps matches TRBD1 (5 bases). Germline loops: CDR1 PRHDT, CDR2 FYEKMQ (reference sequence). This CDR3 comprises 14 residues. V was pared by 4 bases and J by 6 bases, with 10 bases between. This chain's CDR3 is CASSSAGPNSPLHF. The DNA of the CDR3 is TGTGCCAGCAGCTCCGCGGGGCCTAATTCACCCCTCCACTTT. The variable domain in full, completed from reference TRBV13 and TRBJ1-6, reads AAGVIQSPRHLIKEKRETATLKCYPIPRHDTVYWYQQGPGQDPQFLISFYEKMQSDKGSIPDRFSAQQFSDYHSELNMSSLELGDSALYFCASSSAGPNSPLHFGNGTRLTVT.

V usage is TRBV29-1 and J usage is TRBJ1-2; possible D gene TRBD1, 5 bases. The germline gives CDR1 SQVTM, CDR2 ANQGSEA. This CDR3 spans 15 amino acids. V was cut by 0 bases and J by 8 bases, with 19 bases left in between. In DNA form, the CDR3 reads TGCAGCGTTGAAGATCTTCAGACAGATCAGACGGGCTACACCTTC. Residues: CSVEDLQTDQTGYTF.

DNA of the CDR3: TGCAGTGCTTACAGCACAGATACGCAGTATTTT. It specifies CSAYSTDTQYF. This sequence joins TRBV20-1 and TRBJ2-3, with D hard to call. The CDR3 has 11 residues. Per the germline V gene, CDR1 is DFQATT and CDR2 is SNEGSKA (reference sequence). V gave up 5 bases and J gave up 0 bases, with 3 bases separating them.

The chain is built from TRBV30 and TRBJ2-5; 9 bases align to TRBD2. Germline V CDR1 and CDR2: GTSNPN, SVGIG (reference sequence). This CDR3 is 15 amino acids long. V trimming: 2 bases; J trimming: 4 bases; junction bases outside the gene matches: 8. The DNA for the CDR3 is TGTGCCTGGAGTCCTCTAGCGGGGATCGGAGAGACCCAGTACTTC. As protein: CAWSPLAGIGETQYF.

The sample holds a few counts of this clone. The CDR3 DNA reads as TGTGCCAGCAGCCAAGTGGGCGGACCAACTAATGAAAAACTGTTTTTT. Its protein is CASSQVGGPTNEKLFF. This chain links TRBV14 with TRBJ1-4; D gene unclear. V was clipped by 1 base and J by 0 bases, with 9 bases between them. CDR1 is SGHDN, CDR2 FVKESK, per germline. This CDR3 has 16 amino acids.

This CDR3 is CASSLTRDSKMNTEAFF. CDR3 sequence (DNA): TGCGCCAGCAGCTTAACCCGGGACAGTAAAATGAACACTGAAGCTTTCTTT. The V gene is TRBV5-1, the J gene TRBJ1-1; 7 bases match TRBD1. The CDR3 has 17 amino acids. The junction had 10 bases not matched to a gene; V was cut back by 2 bases and J by 0 bases. CDR1 and CDR2 (germline): SGHRS, YFSETQ.

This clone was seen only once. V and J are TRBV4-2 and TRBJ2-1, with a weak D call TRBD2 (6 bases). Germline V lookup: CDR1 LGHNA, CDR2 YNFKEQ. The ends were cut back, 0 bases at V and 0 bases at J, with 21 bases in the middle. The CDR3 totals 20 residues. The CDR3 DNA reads TGTGCCAGCAGCCAAGAAACAGTGGGCGGGGCCCAATACTCCTACAATGAGCAGTTCTTC. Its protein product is CASSQETVGGAQYSYNEQFF.

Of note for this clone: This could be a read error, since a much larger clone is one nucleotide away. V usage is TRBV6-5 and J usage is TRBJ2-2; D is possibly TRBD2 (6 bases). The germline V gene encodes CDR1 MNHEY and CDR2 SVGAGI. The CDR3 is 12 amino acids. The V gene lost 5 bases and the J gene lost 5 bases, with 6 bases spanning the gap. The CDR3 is CASSGGTGELFF. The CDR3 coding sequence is TGTGCCAGCAGTGGGGGGACCGGGGAGCTGTTTTTT.

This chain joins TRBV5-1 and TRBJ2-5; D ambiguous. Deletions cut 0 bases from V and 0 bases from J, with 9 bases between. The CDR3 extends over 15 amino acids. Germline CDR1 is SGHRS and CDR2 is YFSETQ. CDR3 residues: CASSLEGNYQETQYF. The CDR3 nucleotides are TGCGCCAGCAGCTTGGAGGGTAACTACCAAGAGACCCAGTACTTC.

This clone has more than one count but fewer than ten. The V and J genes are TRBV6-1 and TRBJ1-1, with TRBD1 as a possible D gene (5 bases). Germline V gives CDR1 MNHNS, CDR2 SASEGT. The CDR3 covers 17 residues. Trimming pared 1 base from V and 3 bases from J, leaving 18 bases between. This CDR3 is CASSEGTRVWGDTEAFF. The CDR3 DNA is TGTGCCAGCAGTGAAGGGACTCGAGTTTGGGGCGACACTGAAGCTTTCTTT.

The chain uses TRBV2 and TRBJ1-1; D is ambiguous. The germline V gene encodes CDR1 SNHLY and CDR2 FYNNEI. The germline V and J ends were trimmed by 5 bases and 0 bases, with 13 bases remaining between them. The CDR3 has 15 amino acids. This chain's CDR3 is CASSHSDLMNTEAFF. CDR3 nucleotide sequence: TGTGCCAGCAGTCATTCGGACCTCATGAACACTGAAGCTTTCTTT.

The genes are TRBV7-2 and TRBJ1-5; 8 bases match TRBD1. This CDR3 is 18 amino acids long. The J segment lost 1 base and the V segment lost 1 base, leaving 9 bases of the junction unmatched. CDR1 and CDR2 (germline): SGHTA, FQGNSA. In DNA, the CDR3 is TGTGCCAGCAGCTTAGGGGCCGGACAGGGCGGGAGCAATCAGCCCCAGCATTTT. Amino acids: CASSLGAGQGGSNQPQHF.

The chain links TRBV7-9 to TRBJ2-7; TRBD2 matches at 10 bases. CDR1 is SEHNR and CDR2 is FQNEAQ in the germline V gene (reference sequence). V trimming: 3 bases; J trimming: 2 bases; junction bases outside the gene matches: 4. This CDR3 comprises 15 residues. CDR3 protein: CASSFGLAATYEQYF. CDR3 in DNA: TGTGCCAGCAGCTTCGGACTAGCGGCTACCTACGAGCAGTACTTC.

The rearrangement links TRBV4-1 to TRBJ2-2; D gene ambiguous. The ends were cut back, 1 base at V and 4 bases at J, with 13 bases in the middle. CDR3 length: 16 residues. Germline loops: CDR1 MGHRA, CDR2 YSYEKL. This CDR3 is CASSQVPGLGTGELFF. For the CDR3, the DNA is TGCGCCAGCAGCCAAGTGCCTGGTTTAGGCACCGGGGAGCTGTTTTTT.

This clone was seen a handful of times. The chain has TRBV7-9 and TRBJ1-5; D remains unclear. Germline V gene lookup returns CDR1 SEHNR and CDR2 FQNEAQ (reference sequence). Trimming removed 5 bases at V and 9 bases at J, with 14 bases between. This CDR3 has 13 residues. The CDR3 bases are TGTGCCAGCAGCGTGGATTCGAATTGGCCCCAGCATTTT. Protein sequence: CASSVDSNWPQHF.

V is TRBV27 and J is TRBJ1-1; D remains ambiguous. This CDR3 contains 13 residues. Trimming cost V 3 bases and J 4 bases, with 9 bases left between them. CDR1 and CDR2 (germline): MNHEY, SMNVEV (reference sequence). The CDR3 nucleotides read TGTGCCAGCAGTTTCATGGAAGGCACTGAAGCTTTCTTT. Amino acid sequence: CASSFMEGTEAFF.

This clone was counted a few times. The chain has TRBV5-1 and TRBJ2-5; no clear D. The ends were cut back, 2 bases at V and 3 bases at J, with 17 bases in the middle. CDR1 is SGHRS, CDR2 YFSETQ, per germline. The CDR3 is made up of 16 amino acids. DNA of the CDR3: TGCGCCAGCAGCTTACCTCCGGGTCCTGGAAAAGAGACCCAGTACTTC. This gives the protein CASSLPPGPGKETQYF.

The CDR3 is CSVDSGTGVYGYTF. CDR3 bases: TGCAGCGTTGACTCCGGGACAGGGGTTTATGGCTACACCTTC. The chain combines TRBV29-1 with TRBJ1-2, with 10 bases identical to TRBD1. Germline values: CDR1 SQVTM, CDR2 ANQGSEA. The CDR3 is made up of 14 amino acids. J gave up 5 bases and V 3 bases, and 6 bases lay outside the gene matches.

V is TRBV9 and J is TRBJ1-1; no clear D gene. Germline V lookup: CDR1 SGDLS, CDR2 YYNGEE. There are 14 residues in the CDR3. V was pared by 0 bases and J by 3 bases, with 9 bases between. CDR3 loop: CASSVGGWDTEAFF. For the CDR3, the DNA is TGTGCCAGCAGCGTAGGCGGCTGGGACACTGAAGCTTTCTTT.

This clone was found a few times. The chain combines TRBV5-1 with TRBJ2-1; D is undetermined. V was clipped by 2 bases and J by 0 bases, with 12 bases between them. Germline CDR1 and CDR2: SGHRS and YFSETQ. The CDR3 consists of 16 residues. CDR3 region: CASSFTRRSSYNEQFF. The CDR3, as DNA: TGCGCCAGCAGCTTTACGAGGAGAAGCTCCTACAATGAGCAGTTCTTC. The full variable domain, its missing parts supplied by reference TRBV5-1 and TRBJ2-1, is KAGVTQTPRYLIKTRGQQVTLSCSPISGHRSVSWYQQTPGQGLQFLFEYFSETQRNKGNFPGRFSGRQFSNSRSEMNVSTLELGDSALYLCASSFTRRSSYNEQFFGPGTRLTVL.

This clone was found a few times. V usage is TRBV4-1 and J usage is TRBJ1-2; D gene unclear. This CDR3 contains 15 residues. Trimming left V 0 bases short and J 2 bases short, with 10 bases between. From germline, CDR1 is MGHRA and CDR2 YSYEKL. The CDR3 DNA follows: TGCGCCAGCAGCCAAGAGAAAGGGATGAACTATGGCTACACCTTC. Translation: CASSQEKGMNYGYTF.